The following is a T cell receptor beta chain sequence with its context. The assay was immunoSEQ multiplex PCR, and TCRdb's table has in-frame clones only and misses some. Among about 170,000 clones, 80% to 90% were seen once, and the ten largest hold 7.7%. This sample stems from a study of blood T cell repertoires in COVID-19. Germline CDR1 is SEHNR and CDR2 is FQNEAQ (reference sequence). This CDR3 region has 13 residues. The germline V and J ends were trimmed by 4 bases and 8 bases, with 12 bases remaining between them. Sequencing was performed on peripheral blood. V usage is TRBV7-9 and J usage is TRBJ1-5, with D unresolved. The clonotype was recovered from a man aged 40-49 years who had recovered from COVID-19. Written as DNA, the CDR3 is TGTGCCAGCAGCTCGTTAGTGGGCGAGCCCCAGCATTTT. The encoded protein is CASSSLVGEPQHF.